Below, one TCR beta chain is given with its context. The source of the sample is a study of blood T cell repertoires in COVID-19. The CDR3 sequence is 14 residues long. With V trimmed by 5 bases and J by 6 bases, 5 bases remained unmatched. Germline V lookup: CDR1 LNHDA, CDR2 SQIVND (reference sequence). In the authors' workflow: For nucleated cells, counts were estimated from reference gene primer amplification. Clones were read by immunoSEQ multiplex PCR, and TCRdb kept only the in-frame ones, dropping some. V, J and clone size reflect that table, while D and trimming were determined from the DNA. The profile covers 70,000 or so clones, with around 90% appearing a single time and 1.4% to 1.5% taken by the ten largest.

The specimen was peripheral blood. This clonotype originated in a man between 50 and 59 years old with acute or convalescent COVID-19. The rearrangement joins TRBV19 to TRBJ2-1; 9 positions match TRBD2. The CDR3 DNA reads TGTGCCAGTAGTCACAGCGGGGGGTCCAATGAGCAGTTCTTC. It translates to CASSHSGGSNEQFF.